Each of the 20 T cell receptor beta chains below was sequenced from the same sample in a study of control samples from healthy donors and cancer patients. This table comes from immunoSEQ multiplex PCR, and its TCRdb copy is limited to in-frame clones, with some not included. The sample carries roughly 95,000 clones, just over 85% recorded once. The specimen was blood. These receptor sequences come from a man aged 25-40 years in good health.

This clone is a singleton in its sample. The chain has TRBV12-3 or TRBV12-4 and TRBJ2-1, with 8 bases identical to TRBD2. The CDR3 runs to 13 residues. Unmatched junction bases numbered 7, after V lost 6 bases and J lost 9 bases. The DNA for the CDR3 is TGTGCCAGCAGCCCTCCTCGGGGGGGTGAGCAGTTCTTC. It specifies CASSPPRGGEQFF.

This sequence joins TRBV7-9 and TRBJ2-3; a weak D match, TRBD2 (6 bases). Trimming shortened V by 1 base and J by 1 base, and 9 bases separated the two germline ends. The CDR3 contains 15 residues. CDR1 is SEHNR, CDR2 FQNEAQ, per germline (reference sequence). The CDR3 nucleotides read TGTGCCAGCAGCTTAGTATCTAGCGGCACAGATACGCAGTATTTT. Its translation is CASSLVSSGTDTQYF.

The CDR3 reads CASSRTGGNTEAFF. Here the CDR3 DNA reads TGTGCCAGCAGCCGGACAGGGGGCAACACTGAAGCTTTCTTT. The chain employs TRBV3-1 (or the pseudogene TRBV3-2) and TRBJ1-1, with 11 nucleotides matching TRBD1. The CDR3 sequence is 14 residues long. CDR1 LGHDT and CDR2 YNNKEL come from the germline V gene (reference sequence). V lost 4 bases and J lost 2; bases outside the gene matches: 0.

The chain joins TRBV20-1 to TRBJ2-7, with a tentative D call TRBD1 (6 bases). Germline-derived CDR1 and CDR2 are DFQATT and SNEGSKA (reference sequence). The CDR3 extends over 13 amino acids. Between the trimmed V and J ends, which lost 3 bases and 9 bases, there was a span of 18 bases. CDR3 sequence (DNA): TGCAGTGCTAGTTTTGCGACAGGAGGAGGGCAGTACTTC. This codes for CSASFATGGGQYF.

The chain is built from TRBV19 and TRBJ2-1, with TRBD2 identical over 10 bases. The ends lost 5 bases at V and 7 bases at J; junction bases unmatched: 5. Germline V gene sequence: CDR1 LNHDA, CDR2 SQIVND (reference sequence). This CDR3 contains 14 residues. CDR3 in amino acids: CASSLAGGENEQFF. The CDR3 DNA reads TGTGCCAGTAGTTTAGCGGGAGGAGAGAATGAGCAGTTCTTC. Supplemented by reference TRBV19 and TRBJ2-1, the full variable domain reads DGGITQSPKYLFRKEGQNVTLSCEQNLNHDAMYWYRQDPGQGLRLIYYSQIVNDFQKGDIAEGYSVSREKKESFPLTVTSAQKNPTAFYLCASSLAGGENEQFFGPGTRLTVL.

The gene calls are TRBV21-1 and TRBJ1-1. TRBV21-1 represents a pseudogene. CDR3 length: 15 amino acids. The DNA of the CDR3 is TGTGCCAGCAGCAATCGGCAGATAAATAACACTGAAGCTTTCTTT. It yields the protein CASSNRQINNTEAFF.

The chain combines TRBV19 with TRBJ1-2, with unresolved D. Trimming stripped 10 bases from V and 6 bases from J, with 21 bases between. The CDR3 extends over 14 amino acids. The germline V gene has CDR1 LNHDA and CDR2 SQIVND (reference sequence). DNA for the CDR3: TGTGCCACCAACCCCGGCGGATGGGAGCATGGCTACACCTTC. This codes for CATNPGGWEHGYTF.

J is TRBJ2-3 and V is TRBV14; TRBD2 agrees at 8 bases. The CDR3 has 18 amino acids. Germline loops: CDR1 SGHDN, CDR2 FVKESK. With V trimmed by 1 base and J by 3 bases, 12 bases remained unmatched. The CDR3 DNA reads TGTGCCAGCAGCCAAGGGTTCCTAGCGGGCCCTTCTACAGATACGCAGTATTTT. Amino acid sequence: CASSQGFLAGPSTDTQYF. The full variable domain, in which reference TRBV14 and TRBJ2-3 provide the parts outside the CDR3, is EAGVTQFPSHSVIEKGQTVTLRCDPISGHDNLYWYRRVMGKEIKFLLHFVKESKQDESGMPNNRFLAERTGGTYSTLKVQPAELEDSGVYFCASSQGFLAGPSTDTQYFGPGTRLTVL.

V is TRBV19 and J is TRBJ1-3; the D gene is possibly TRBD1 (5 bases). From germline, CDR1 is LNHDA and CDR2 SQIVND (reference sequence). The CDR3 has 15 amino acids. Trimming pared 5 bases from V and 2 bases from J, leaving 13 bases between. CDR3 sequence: CASSFSGTPGNTIYF. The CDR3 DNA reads TGTGCCAGTAGTTTCTCCGGGACCCCTGGAAACACCATATATTTT.

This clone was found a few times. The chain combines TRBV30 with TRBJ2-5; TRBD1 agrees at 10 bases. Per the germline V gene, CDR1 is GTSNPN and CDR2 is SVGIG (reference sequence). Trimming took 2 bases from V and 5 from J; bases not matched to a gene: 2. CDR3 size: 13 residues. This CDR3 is CAWSRQGAETQYF. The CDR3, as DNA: TGTGCCTGGAGTAGACAGGGGGCTGAGACCCAGTACTTC.

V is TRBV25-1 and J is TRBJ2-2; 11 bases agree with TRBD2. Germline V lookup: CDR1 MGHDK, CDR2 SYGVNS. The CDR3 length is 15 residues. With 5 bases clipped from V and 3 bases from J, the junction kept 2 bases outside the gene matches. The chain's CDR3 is CASSTSGGHTGELFF. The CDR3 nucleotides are TGTGCCAGCAGTACTAGCGGGGGACACACCGGGGAGCTGTTTTTT.

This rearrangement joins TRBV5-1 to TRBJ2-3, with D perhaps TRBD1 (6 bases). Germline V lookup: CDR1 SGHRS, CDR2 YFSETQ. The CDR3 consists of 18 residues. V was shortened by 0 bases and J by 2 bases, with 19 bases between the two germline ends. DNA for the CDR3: TGCGCCAGCAGCTTGGGACAGGAGCACTCCCTCAACACAGATACGCAGTATTTT. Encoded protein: CASSLGQEHSLNTDTQYF.

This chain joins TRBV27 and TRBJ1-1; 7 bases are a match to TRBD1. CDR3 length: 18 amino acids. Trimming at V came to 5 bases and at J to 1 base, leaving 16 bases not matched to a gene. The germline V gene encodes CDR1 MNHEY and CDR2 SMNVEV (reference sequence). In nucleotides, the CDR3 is TGTGCCAGCAGTCAAAGCTCCGGGACAGTCTCCGGGAACACTGAAGCTTTCTTT. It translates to CASSQSSGTVSGNTEAFF.

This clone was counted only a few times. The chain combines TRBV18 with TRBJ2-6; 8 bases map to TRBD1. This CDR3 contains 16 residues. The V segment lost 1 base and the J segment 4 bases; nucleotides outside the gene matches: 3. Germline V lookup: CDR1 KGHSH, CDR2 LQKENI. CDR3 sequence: CASSPRQGAGANVLTF. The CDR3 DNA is TGTGCCAGCTCACCACGGCAGGGGGCCGGGGCCAACGTCCTGACTTTC. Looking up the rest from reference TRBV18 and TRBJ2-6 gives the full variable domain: NAGVMQNPRHLVRRRGQEARLRCSPMKGHSHVYWYRQLPEEGLKFMVYLQKENIIDESGMPKERFSAEFPKEGPSILRIQQVVRGDSAAYFCASSPRQGAGANVLTFGAGSRLTVL.

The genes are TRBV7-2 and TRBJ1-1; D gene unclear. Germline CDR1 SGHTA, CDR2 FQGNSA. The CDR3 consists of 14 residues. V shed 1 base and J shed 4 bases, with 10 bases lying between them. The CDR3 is CASSLVRAGTEAFF. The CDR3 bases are TGTGCCAGCAGCTTAGTGCGGGCAGGCACTGAAGCTTTCTTT.

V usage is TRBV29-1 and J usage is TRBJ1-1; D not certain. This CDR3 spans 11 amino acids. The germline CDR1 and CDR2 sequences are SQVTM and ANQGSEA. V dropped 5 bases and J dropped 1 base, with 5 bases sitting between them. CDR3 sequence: CSVSENTEAFF. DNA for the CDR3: TGCAGCGTTTCAGAGAACACTGAAGCTTTCTTT.

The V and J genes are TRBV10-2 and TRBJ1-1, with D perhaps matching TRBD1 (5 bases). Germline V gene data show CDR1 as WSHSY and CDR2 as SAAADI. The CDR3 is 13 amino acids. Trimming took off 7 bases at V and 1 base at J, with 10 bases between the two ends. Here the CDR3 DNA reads TGCGCCAGCAACCCGCAGGGGAACACTGAAGCTTTCTTT. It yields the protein CASNPQGNTEAFF.

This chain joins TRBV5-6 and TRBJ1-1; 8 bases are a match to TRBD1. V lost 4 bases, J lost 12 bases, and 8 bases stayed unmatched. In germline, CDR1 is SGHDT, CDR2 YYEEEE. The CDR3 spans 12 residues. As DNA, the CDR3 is TGTGCCAGCAGCCCTGACAGGGGTAAAACTTTCTTT. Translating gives CASSPDRGKTFF.

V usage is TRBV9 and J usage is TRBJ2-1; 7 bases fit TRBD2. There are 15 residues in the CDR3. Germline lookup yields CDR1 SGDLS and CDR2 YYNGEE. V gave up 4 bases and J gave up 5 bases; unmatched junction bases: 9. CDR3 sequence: CASSPPGTMNNEQFF. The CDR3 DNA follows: TGTGCCAGCAGCCCACCCGGGACTATGAACAATGAGCAGTTCTTC. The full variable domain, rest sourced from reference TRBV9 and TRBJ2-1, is DSGVTQTPKHLITATGQRVTLRCSPRSGDLSVYWYQQSLDQGLQFLIQYYNGEERAKGNILERFSAQQFPDLHSELNLSSLELGDSALYFCASSPPGTMNNEQFFGPGTRLTVL.

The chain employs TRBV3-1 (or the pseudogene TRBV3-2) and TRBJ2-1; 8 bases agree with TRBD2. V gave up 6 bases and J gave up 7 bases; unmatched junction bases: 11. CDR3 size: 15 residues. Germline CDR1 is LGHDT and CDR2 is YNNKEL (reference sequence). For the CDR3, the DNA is TGTGCCAGCAGGCTCTTGCGGGAGGTGGGAAATGAGCAGTTCTTC. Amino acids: CASRLLREVGNEQFF.